These T cell receptor beta chains were read from a single sample in a study of T cells in Graves' hyperthyroidism and ophthalmopathy. One entry per CDR3 protein, called by TCRdb with MiXCR from the multiplex PCR reads. The sample has 300,000 to 450,000 distinct CDR3 sequences; less than 20% are singletons. Sequencing was done on a sample of blood. The receptors were gathered from a young woman with Graves' hyperthyroidism that later progressed to Graves' ophthalmopathy. CDR3s include the opening cysteine and the closing phenylalanine or tryptophan. The size entry is marked missing in some rows and otherwise reads once, few, many or a size class.

v_call | clone_size | cdr3_aa
TRBV5-1 | once | CASSQRTDVANVLTF
TRBV6-1 | many | CASSEFYSNQPQHF
TRBV7-2 | many | CASSLWGVGLAGGYRTDTQYF
TRBV20-1 | many | CSARDNPSGTGNIQYF
TRBV5-1 | many | CASSLAVSTEAFF
TRBV7-9 | . | CASSRFYYNEQFF
TRBV5-1 | . | CASSSEVANTDTQYF
TRBV5-6 | few | CASSLAERTRVINEQFF
TRBV18 | many | CASSPAGGDNEQYF
TRBV6-1 | . | CASRAGVVLYNEQFF
TRBV15 | . | CATSRDRGSPPHF
TRBV5-8 | few | CASSYRDRGVNGYTF
TRBV10-3 | . | CATEGNGDEQFF
TRBV27 | . | CASSPRDLGRYEQYF
TRBV20-1 | . | CSARGRTGEGNYGYTF
TRBV28 | many | CASSGHLNTEAFF
TRBV27 | few | CASSWEEGSTEAFF
TRBV6-2/TRBV6-3 | many | CASGRTSGYNEQFF
TRBV2 | many | CASSDVNRADAYEQYF
TRBV6-1 | . | CASSDGGGPSQPQHF
TRBV7-2 | few | CASSFRQGGLDEQYF
TRBV29-1 | . | CSVVKDRLMRGNEQFF
TRBV4-2 | . | CASSRGGLGSTDTQYF
TRBV4-2 | . | CASSQEVFGTAKNIQYF
TRBV7-9 | many | CASSKRQGSSYNEQFF
TRBV27 | many | CASRQGIYEQYF
TRBV27 | many | CASSSPLSGSSYEQYF
TRBV20-1 | . | CSASTSATHNEQFF
TRBV19 | . | CASSFEAAPLRPQHF
TRBV6-2/TRBV6-3 | many | CASSYSGPSYEQYF
TRBV12-3/TRBV12-4 | many | CASSSSPTSYEQYF
TRBV30 | few | CAWSVGAGFYGYTF
TRBV6-4 | many | CASSEKTGGQETQYF
TRBV7-9 | . | CASSLPGGPDQPQHF
TRBV28 | many | CASSLAAYGYTF
TRBV30 | many | CAFEGEFSYEQYF
TRBV7-8 | . | CASSGEGSGANVLTF
TRBV5-6 | few | CASTEGLAGATSYEQYF
TRBV2 | many | CASSDREFTDTQYF
TRBV4-1 | many | CASSQAMSSYEQYF
TRBV10-3 | few | CAIRAMAGANVLTF
TRBV5-1 | . | CASSLKFQGGNTGAFF
TRBV28 | many | CASRGRRAGDYEQYF
TRBV28 | many | CASSQTPGPTPLHF
TRBV6-1 | many | CASSLGFGDRGRHF
TRBV7-9 | . | CASSPRSQTSGRAEETQYF
TRBV20-1 | many | CSARAHSFSTDTQYF
TRBV6-1 | few | CASSEGVTSGRRGTQYF
TRBV18 | many | CASSSLQDTEAFF
TRBV24-1 | . | CATTSDTYITGELFF
TRBV12-3/TRBV12-4 | . | CASSFPAGLRYEQYF
TRBV12-3/TRBV12-4 | . | CASSPIFPENEKLFF
TRBV12-3/TRBV12-4 | many | CASSGSGGRVTSEQFF